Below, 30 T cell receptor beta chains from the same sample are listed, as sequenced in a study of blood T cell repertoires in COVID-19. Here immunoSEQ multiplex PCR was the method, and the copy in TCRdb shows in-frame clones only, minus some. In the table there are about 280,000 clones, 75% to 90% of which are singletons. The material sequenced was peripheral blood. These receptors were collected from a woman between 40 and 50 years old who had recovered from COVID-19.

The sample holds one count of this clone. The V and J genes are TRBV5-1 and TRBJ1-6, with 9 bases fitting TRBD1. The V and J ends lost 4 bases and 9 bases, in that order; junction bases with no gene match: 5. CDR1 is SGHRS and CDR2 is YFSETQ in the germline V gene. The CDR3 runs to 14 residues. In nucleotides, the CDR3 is TGCGCCAGCAGCCTAGGGACAGGGACTTCACCCCTCCACTTT. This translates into CASSLGTGTSPLHF.

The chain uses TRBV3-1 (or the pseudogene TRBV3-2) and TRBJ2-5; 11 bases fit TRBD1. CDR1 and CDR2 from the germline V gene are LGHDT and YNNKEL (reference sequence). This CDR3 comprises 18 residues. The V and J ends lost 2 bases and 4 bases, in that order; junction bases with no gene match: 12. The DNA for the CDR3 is TGTGCCAGCAGCCAACTCGGCCTGGGGACAGGGGGTGGAGAGACCCAGTACTTC. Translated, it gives CASSQLGLGTGGGETQYF.

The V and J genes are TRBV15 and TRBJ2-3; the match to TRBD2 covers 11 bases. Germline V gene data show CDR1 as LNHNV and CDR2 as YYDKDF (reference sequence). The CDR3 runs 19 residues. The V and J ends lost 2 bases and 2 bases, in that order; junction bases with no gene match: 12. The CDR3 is CATSRSRLAGLGLTDTQYF. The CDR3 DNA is TGTGCCACCAGCAGATCCCGACTAGCGGGGCTCGGACTCACAGATACGCAGTATTTT.

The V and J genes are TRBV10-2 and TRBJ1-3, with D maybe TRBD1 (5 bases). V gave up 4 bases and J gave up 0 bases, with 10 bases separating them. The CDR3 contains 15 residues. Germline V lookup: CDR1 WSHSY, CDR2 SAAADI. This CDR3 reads CASSGDSYSGNTIYF. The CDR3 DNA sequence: TGCGCCAGCAGTGGCGACAGTTACTCTGGAAACACCATATATTTT.

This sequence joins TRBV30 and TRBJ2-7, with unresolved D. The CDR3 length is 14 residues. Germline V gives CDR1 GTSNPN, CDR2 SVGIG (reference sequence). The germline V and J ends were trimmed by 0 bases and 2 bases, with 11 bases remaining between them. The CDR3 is CAWSVGLGPYEQYF. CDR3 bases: TGTGCCTGGAGTGTTGGTCTAGGCCCCTACGAGCAGTACTTC.

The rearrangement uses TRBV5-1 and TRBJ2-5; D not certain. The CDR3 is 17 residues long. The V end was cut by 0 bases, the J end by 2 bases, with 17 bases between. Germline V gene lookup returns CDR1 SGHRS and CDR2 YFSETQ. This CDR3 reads CASSLELDAVEQETQYF. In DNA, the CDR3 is TGCGCCAGCAGCTTGGAATTGGATGCGGTCGAACAAGAGACCCAGTACTTC.

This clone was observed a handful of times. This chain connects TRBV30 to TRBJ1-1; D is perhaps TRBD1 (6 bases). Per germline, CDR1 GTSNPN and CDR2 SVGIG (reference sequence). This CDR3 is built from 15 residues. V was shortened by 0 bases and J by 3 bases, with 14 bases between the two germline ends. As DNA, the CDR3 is TGTGCCTGGAGTGTGACAGGCCGCTTCCACACTGAAGCTTTCTTT. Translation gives CAWSVTGRFHTEAFF.

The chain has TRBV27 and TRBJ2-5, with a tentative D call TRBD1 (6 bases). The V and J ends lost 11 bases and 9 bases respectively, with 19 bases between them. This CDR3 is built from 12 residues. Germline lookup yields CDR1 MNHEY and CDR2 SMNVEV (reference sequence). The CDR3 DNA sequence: TGTGCCGCAGAGGACAGATACAGGGCCCAGTACTTC. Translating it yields CAAEDRYRAQYF.

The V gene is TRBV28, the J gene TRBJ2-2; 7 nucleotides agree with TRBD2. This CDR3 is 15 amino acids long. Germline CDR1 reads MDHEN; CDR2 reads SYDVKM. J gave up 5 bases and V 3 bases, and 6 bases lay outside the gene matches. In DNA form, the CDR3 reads TGTGCCAGCAGTTTTGGGCGGGAGCGAACCGGGGAGCTGTTTTTT. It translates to CASSFGRERTGELFF.

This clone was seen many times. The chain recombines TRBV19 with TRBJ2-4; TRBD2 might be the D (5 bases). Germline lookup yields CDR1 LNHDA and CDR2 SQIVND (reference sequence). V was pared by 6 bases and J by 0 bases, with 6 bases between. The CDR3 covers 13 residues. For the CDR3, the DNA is TGTGCCAGTAGGGAGGTAGCCAAAAACATTCAGTACTTC. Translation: CASREVAKNIQYF.

The CDR3 loop is CASSPGTGPNYGYTF. As DNA, the CDR3 is TGTGCCAGCTCACCGGGGACAGGGCCGAACTATGGCTACACCTTC. The rearrangement joins TRBV18 to TRBJ1-2; TRBD1 matches 9 bases. Germline lookup yields CDR1 KGHSH and CDR2 LQKENI. This CDR3 contains 15 residues. V shed 3 bases, J shed 2 bases, and the junction held 4 bases outside the gene matches.

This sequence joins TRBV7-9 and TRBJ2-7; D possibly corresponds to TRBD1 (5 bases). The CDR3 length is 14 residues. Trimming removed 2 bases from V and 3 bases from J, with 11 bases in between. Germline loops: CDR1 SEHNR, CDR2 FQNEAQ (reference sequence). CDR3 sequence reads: CASSLQSRDYEQYF. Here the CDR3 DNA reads TGTGCCAGCAGCTTACAGTCCAGGGACTACGAGCAGTACTTC.

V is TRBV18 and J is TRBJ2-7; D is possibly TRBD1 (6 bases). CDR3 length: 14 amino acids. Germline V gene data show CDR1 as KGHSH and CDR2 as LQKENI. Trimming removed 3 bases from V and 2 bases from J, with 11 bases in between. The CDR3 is CASSPQGSTYEQYF. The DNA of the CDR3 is TGTGCCAGCTCACCCCAGGGGTCCACCTACGAGCAGTACTTC. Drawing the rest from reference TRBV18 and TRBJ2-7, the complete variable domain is NAGVMQNPRHLVRRRGQEARLRCSPMKGHSHVYWYRQLPEEGLKFMVYLQKENIIDESGMPKERFSAEFPKEGPSILRIQQVVRGDSAAYFCASSPQGSTYEQYFGPGTRLTVT.

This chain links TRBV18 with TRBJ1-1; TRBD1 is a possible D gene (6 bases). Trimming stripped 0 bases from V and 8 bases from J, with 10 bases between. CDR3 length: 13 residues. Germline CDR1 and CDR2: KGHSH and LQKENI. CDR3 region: CASSPPARGEAFF. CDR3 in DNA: TGTGCCAGCTCACCACCGGCCAGGGGAGAAGCTTTCTTT.

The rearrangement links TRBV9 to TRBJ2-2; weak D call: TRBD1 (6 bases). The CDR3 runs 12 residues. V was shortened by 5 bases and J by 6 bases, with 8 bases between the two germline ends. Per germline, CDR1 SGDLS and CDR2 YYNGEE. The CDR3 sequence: CASRGAAGELFF. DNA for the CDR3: TGTGCCAGCAGGGGGGCGGCCGGGGAGCTGTTTTTT.

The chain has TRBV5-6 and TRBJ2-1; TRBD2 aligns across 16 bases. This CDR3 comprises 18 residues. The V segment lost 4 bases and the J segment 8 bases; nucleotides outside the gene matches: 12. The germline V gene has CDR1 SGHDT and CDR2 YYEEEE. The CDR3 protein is CASSAPGLAGGPWDEQFF. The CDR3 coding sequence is TGTGCCAGCAGCGCACCGGGACTAGCGGGAGGGCCTTGGGATGAGCAGTTCTTC.

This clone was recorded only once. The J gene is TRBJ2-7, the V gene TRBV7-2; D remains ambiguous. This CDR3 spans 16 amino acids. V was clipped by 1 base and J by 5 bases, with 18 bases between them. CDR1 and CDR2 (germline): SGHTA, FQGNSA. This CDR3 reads CASSLVGTSWSDEQYF. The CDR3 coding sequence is TGTGCCAGCAGCTTAGTCGGTACGTCTTGGTCCGACGAGCAGTACTTC. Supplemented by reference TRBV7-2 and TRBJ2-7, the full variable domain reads GAGVSQSPSNKVTEKGKDVELRCDPISGHTALYWYRQSLGQGLEFLIYFQGNSAPDKSGLPSDRFSAERTGGSVSTLTIQRTQQEDSAVYLCASSLVGTSWSDEQYFGPGTRLTVT.

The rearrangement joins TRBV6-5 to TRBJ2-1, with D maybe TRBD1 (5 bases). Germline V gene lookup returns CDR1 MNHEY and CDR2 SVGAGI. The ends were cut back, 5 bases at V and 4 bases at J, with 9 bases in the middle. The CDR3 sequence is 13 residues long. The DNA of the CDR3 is TGTGCCAGCAGTATGGGGCGTTACAATGAGCAGTTCTTC. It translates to CASSMGRYNEQFF.

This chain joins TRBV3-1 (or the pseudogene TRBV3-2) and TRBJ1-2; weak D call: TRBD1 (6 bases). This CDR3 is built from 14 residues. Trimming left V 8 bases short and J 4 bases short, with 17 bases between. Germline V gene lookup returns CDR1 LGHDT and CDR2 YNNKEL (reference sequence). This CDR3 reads CASSPMQGSYGYTF. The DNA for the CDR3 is TGTGCCAGCTCCCCAATGCAGGGGAGCTATGGCTACACCTTC.

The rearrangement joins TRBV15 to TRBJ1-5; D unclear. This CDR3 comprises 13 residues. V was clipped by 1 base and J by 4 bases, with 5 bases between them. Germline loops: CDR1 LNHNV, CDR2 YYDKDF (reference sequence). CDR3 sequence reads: CATSRGRNQPQHF. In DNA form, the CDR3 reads TGTGCCACCAGCAGAGGGAGAAATCAGCCCCAGCATTTT.

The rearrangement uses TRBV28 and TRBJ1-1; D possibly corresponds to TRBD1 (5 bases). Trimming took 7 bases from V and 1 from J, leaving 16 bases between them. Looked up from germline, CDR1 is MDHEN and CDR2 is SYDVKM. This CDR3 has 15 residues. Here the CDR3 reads CASNRKYLTNTEAFF. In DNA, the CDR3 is TGTGCCAGCAACAGGAAATACCTGACGAACACTGAAGCTTTCTTT. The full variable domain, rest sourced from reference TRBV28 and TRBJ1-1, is DVKVTQSSRYLVKRTGEKVFLECVQDMDHENMFWYRQDPGLGLRLIYFSYDVKMKEKGDIPEGYSVSREKKERFSLILESASTNQTSMYLCASNRKYLTNTEAFFGQGTRLTVV.

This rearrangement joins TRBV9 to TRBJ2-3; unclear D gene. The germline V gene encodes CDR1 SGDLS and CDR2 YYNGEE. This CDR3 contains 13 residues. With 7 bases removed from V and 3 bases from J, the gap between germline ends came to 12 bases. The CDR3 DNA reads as TGTGCCAGCGCGTCCCGCCTGACAGATACGCAGTATTTT. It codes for CASASRLTDTQYF.

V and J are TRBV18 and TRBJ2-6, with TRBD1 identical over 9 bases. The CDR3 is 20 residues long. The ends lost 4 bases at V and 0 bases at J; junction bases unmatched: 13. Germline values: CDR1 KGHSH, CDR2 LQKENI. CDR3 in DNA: TGTGCCAGCTCACTTCGGGAGGCGGGACAGGGTCGCTCTGGGGCCAACGTCCTGACTTTC. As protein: CASSLREAGQGRSGANVLTF.

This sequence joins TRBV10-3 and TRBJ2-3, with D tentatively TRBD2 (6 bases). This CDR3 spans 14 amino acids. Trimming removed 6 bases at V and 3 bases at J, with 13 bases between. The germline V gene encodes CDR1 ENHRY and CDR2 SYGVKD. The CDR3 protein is CAISGGTPTDTQYF. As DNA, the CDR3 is TGTGCCATCAGCGGCGGGACCCCGACAGATACGCAGTATTTT.

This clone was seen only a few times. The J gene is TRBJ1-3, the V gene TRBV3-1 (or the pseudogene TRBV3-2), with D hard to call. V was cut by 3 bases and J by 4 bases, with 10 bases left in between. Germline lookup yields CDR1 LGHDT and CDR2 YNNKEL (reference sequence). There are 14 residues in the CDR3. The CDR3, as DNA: TGTGCCAGCAGCCATCCGGGTAGCGGAAACACCATATATTTT. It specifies CASSHPGSGNTIYF.

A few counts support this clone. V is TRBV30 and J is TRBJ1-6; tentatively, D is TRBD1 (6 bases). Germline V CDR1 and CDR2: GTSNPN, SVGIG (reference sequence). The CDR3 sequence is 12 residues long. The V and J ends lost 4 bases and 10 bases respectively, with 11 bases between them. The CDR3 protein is CAWNREGSPLHF. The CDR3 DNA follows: TGTGCCTGGAACAGGGAAGGCTCACCCCTCCACTTT.

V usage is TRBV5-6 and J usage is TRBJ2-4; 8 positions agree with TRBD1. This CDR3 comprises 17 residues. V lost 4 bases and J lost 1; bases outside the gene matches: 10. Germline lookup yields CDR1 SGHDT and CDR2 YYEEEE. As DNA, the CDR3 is TGTGCCAGCAGCCAAATCGACAGGGGCCTTGCCAAAAACATTCAGTACTTC. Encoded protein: CASSQIDRGLAKNIQYF.

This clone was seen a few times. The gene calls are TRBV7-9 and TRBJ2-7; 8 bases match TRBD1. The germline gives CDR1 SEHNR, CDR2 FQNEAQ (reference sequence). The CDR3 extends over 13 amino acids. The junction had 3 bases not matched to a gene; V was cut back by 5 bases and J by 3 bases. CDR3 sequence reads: CASSGQGNYEQYF. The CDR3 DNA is TGTGCCAGCAGCGGACAGGGAAACTACGAGCAGTACTTC.

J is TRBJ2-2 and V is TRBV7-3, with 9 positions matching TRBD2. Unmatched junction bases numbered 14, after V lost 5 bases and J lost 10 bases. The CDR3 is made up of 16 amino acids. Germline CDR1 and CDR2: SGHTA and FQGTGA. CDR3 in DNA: TGTGCCAGCAGCCCCTGGGCTAGCGGGAATGGAGAGGAGCTGTTTTTT. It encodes CASSPWASGNGEELFF.

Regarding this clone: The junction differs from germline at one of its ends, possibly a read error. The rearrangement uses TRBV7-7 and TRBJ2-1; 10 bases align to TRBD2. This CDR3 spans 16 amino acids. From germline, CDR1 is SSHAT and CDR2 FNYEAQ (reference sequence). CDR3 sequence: CASSLVGLAEYNEQFF. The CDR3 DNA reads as TGTGCTAGCAGCTTAGTAGGACTAGCGGAGTACAATGAGCAGTTCTTC.